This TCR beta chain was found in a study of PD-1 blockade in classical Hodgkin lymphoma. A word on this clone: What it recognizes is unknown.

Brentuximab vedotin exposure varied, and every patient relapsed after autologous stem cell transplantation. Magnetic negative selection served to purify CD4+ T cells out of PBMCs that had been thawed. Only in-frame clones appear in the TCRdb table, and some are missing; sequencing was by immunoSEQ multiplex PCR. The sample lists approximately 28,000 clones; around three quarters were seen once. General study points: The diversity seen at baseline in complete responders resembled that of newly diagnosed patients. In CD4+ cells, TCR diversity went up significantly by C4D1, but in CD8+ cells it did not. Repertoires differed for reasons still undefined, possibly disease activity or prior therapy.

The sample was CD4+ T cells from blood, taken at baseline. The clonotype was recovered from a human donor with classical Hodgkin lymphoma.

The CDR3, as DNA: TGTGCCAGCAGCCCCATCCATCCGACCTACGAGCAGTACTTC. The encoded protein is CASSPIHPTYEQYF. This chain uses TRBV7-2 with TRBJ2-7; no definite D call. Germline-derived CDR1 and CDR2 are SGHTA and FQGNSA. The CDR3 is made up of 14 amino acids. Trimming cost V 5 bases and J 2 bases, with 13 bases left between them.